One and the same sample provided the 2 T cell receptor beta chains below, sequenced in a study of shared clonotypes between healthy human individuals. Using immunoSEQ multiplex PCR, the repertoire was profiled, and TCRdb retains in-frame clones only, with some absent. The sample lists about 2.2 million clones; around 93% were seen once. Only CD45RO-negative cells positively selected for CCR7 counted as naive CD8 cells, so terminally differentiated effector memory CD45RA+ cells were excluded. The sample consisted of naive CD8+ T cells from PBMCs. Receptors were obtained from a man aged 18-30 years in good health. Some clones in this sample may be carry-over from other donors' samples.

In this sample, this clone turned up once. The chain links TRBV4-3 to TRBJ2-1; TRBD2 might be the D (6 bases). This CDR3 is built from 18 residues. Germline assignment: CDR1 LGHNA and CDR2 YSLEER. V was trimmed by 3 bases and J by 0 bases, leaving 18 bases between them. The CDR3 sequence is CASSHSIGRGSSYNEQFF. CDR3 DNA: TGCGCCAGCAGCCACTCCATCGGGCGGGGTAGCTCCTACAATGAGCAGTTCTTC.

The chain links TRBV28 to TRBJ2-1; TRBD2 agrees at 8 bases. Germline loops: CDR1 MDHEN, CDR2 SYDVKM. With V trimmed by 5 bases and J by 1 base, 16 bases remained unmatched. The CDR3 is 19 amino acids. The CDR3, as DNA: TGTGCCAGCAGTGCATTCCAGGCCAAGCGGGAGAGATCCTACAATGAGCAGTTCTTC. This encodes CASSAFQAKRERSYNEQFF.